This is a list of T cell receptor beta chains from one sample in a study of human T cells and chemical hapten exposure. One entry per CDR3 protein, called by TCRdb with MiXCR from the RACE reads. The data contain approximately 77,000 distinct CDR3 sequences, approximately 8% of them singletons. The material was whole blood, obtained in connection with sensitization to the hapten diphenylcyclopropenone (DPC). The receptors here all came from a woman in her 30s with alopecia areata. Some clones in this sample may be carry-over from other donors' samples. Each CDR3 is given with its conserved first and last residue. D genes are given only for firm matches. Size is stated for part of the rows, as once, few or many counts, or as a class when the clone is expanded.

V	D	length	J	size	CDR3	DNA
TRBV2	TRBD2	15	TRBJ2-4	many	CASRKAGFAKNIQYF	TGTGCCAGCAGAAAAGCGGGGTTTGCCAAAAACATTCAGTACTTC
TRBV14	TRBD2	19	TRBJ2-3	many	CASSPRGGLAAVSTDTQYF	TGTGCCAGCAGCCCCCGGGGGGGGCTAGCGGCCGTTAGCACAGATACGCAGTATTTT
TRBV5-1	TRBD1	18	TRBJ1-1	NA	CASSLAGDRGLPRTEAFF	TGCGCCAGCAGCTTGGCCGGGGACAGGGGGCTTCCGAGGACTGAAGCTTTCTTT
TRBV7-2	NA	11	TRBJ1-2	NA	CASSSDRGYTF	TGTGCCAGCAGCTCTGACAGGGGCTACACCTTC
TRBV3-1	TRBD1	16	TRBJ2-3	few	CASRDVGQGRQDTQYF	TGTGCCAGCAGAGATGTGGGACAGGGAAGACAAGATACGCAGTATTTT
TRBV12-3/TRBV12-4	NA	13	TRBJ1-1	NA	CASSFGPNTEAFF	TGTGCCAGCAGTTTTGGTCCGAACACTGAAGCTTTCTTT
TRBV20-1	NA	13	TRBJ1-1	NA	CSAEQTGNTEAFF	TGCAGTGCCGAACAGACAGGAAACACTGAAGCTTTCTTT
TRBV12-3/TRBV12-4	NA	14	TRBJ2-7	NA	CASSLIGPAYEQYF	TGTGCCAGCAGTTTAATAGGCCCTGCCTACGAGCAGTACTTC
TRBV2	TRBD1	17	TRBJ1-6	few	CASMTDRGEVDLSPLHF	TGTGCCAGCATGACGGACAGGGGCGAGGTTGACCTTTCACCCCTCCACTTT
TRBV5-1	TRBD1	19	TRBJ2-1	many	CASSLPSQGAKVSYNEQFF	TGCGCCAGCAGCTTGCCATCACAGGGGGCGAAAGTATCCTACAATGAGCAGTTCTTC
TRBV11-2	NA	12	TRBJ1-1	NA	CASGDINTEAFF	TGTGCCAGCGGTGACATTAATACTGAAGCTTTCTTT
TRBV20-1	NA	13	TRBJ1-4	many	CSARRGGNEKLFF	TGCAGTGCTAGGCGCGGGGGTAATGAAAAACTGTTTTTT
TRBV5-1	TRBD2	16	TRBJ2-3	many	CASSLGASGGLDTQYF	TGCGCCAGCAGCTTGGGCGCTAGCGGGGGTTTAGATACGCAGTATTTT